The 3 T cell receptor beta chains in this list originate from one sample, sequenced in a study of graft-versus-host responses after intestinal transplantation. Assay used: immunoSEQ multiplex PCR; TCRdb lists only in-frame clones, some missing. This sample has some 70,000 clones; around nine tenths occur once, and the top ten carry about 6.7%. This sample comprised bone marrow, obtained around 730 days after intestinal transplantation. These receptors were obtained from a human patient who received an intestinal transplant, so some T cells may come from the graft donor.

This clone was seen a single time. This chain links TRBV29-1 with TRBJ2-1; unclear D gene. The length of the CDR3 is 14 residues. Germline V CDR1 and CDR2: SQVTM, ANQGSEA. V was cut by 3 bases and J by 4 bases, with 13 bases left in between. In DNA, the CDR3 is TGCAGCGTTGACGCTGCGCTGTTGTACAATGAGCAGTTCTTC. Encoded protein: CSVDAALLYNEQFF.

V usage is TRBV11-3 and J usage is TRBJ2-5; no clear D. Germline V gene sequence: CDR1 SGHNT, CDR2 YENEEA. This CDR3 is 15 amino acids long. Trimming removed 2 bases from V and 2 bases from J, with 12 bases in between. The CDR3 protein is CASSLSPGPQETQYF. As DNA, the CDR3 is TGTGCCAGCAGCTTAAGCCCAGGCCCACAAGAGACCCAGTACTTC. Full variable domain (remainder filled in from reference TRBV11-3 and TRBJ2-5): EAGVVQSPRYKIIEKKQPVAFWCNPISGHNTLYWYLQNLGQGPELLIRYENEEAVDDSQLPKDRFSAERLKGVDSTLKIQPAELGDSAVYLCASSLSPGPQETQYFGPGTRLLVL.

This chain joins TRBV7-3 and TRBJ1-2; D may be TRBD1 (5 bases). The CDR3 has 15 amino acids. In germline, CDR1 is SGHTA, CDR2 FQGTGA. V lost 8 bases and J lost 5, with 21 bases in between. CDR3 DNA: TGTGCCAGCGCCCAAAAGGGAGGGGTTGAATATGGCTACACCTTC. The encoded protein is CASAQKGGVEYGYTF. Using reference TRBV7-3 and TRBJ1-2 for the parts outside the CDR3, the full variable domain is GAGVSQTPSNKVTEKGKYVELRCDPISGHTALYWYRQSLGQGPEFLIYFQGTGAADDSGLPNDRFFAVRPEGSVSTLKIQRTERGDSAVYLCASAQKGGVEYGYTFGSGTRLTVV.